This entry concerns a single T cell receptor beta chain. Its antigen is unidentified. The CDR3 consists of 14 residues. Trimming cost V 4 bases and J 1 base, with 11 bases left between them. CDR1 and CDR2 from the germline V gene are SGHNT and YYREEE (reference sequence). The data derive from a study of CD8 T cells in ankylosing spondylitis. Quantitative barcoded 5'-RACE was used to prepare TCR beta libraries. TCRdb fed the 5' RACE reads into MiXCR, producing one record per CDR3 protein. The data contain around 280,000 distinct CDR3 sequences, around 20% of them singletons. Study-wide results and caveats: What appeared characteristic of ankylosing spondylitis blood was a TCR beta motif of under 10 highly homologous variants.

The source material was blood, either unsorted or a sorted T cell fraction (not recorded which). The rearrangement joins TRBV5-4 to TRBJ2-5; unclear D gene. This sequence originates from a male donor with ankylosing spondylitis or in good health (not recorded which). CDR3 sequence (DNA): TGTGCCAGCAGCCAAGCCCGACGCCAAGAGACCCAGTACTTC. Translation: CASSQARRQETQYF.